This entry is about one T cell receptor (beta chain). Its specificity is not known. One heparinised blood draw, averaging roughly 110 mL, came from each donor. Sequencing targeted expressed TCRB transcripts, as all isolated RNA had been reverse transcribed. The study sequenced naive, central memory and regulatory T cell samples to an average of around 3.4 million reads. Generated by immunoSEQ multiplex PCR, the TCRdb table keeps only in-frame clones and is missing some. The sample holds a few hundred thousand clones, roughly 13% seen once. Looked up from germline, CDR1 is MDHEN and CDR2 is SYDVKM. This CDR3 has 16 residues. V gave up 6 bases and J gave up 5 bases; unmatched junction bases: 4. This sample was included in a study of beta chain features in type 1 diabetes. Across the study: Healthy donors and patients had similar age, gender and cell yields.

General study points: Type 1 diabetes patients showed a moderate but significant shortening of TCRB CDR3s in all four CD4+ subsets. The naive, central memory and Treg TCRB repertoires looked more alike in patients than they did in healthy donors.

The sequenced sample was naive CD4+ T cells from blood. The clonotype was recovered from a woman aged 18-29 years with type 1 diabetes. The V and J genes are TRBV28 and TRBJ2-2, with 15 bases matching TRBD2. CDR3 sequence reads: CASRDGTSGRTGELFF. CDR3 nucleotides: TGTGCCAGCAGGGATGGGACTAGCGGGAGGACCGGGGAGCTGTTTTTT.